Below, one TCR beta chain is given with its context. The clone's antigen remains unknown. Base qualities are not provided; no much larger clone lies one nucleotide away. The sample belongs to a study of cytomegalovirus exposure and HLA in healthy donors (dated by TCRdb to about 2017). Context from the whole study: An earlier analysis of several hundred of the donors reported 276 Gb of sequence data and some 110 million unique TCR beta sequences obtained from 150 million to 200 million T cells. An earlier analysis of approximately 630 of the donors applied high-throughput TCR beta sequencing to assess whether each TCR beta V gene segment acted as functional or pseudogenic. About five DR-DQ haplotypes were handled as single units for association and clustering because linkage in the cohort was strong. To predict cytomegalovirus infection status, the study combined high-throughput TCR immunosequencing, statistical association of individual TCRs with disease status, and machine learning. The study profiled the T cell repertoires of around 700 subjects by immunosequencing and related them to cytomegalovirus serostatus. Rather than drawing on any new phenotypic data, the later analysis identified candidate immune exposures from TCR beta sequences and the way those sequences occurred across donors. Of the 398 genotyped donors, 65% to 90% fell in the genetic ancestry cluster associated with self-reported Caucasian donors. The number of donors typed differed by locus, with roughly 629-640 for A, B, C, DRB1 and DQB1, more than 500 for DQA1, 600 to 610 for DPA1, and some 440 for DPB1. An early release covering about 600 HLA-typed donors comprised about 320 gigabases of sequencing data and 85 million or so unique TCR sequences. Besides the first cohort of around 700 subjects, a separate validation cohort made up of 120 different subjects was used. The aim of the study was to test whether cataloging public T cell receptors could identify signatures of past pathogen exposure. Donor age, sex, ethnicity and CMV serostatus were collected together with the repertoire data. To study patterns of TCR occurrence, a later analysis re-analyzed previously published TCR beta repertoires from around 700 donors and added high-resolution HLA genotyping. Every discovery cohort repertoire had been produced on one sequencing platform. HLA typing included class I and class II loci at four-digit resolution. On average, roughly 200,000 unique TCR beta nucleotide sequences were sequenced per donor among 300 to 500 genotyped donors of the cohort, with roughly 18% of those sequences being non-productive. Genome-wide SNP genotypes for about 55% of the 666 donors were used in a later genetic analysis, which treated that subset as a discovery cohort. General conclusions and limits of the study: Most CMV-associated TCR beta chains appeared to be HLA-restricted in a later analysis, and the HLA associations seemed to be driven largely by CMV exposure. In a later analysis, HLA-associated TCR beta chains showed more clonal expansion and lower generation probabilities than non-associated chains that were equally common. A cluster of highly shared sequence variants was judged likely to represent a technical artifact of the sequencing pipeline. In a later analysis, the rate of TCR association differed among HLA loci, with DRB1 alleles having the most associated TCRs and HLA-C alleles having the fewest. In this cohort, only TCR beta chains were sequenced, and detectable features were limited by the absence of alpha or paired-chain data. A few of the identified cytomegalovirus-associated TCR beta chains were confirmed in vitro to be specific for cytomegalovirus antigens. For the cohort, immune exposure information was limited to CMV serostatus. Correlated functional status among segregating V segments might be attributable to linkage disequilibrium, but an unknown experimental factor could not be ruled out. The study listed approximately 150 TCR beta chains as associated with cytomegalovirus. A later genetic analysis associated a missense DCLRE1C variant with V-gene and J-gene trimming of TCR beta chains, and an independent cohort replicated the association. Some IMGT-functional V segments, including TRBV6-2 and TRBV6-3, could not be told apart with the 87-base-pair reads, so those segments were excluded. In a later analysis, several top co-occurrence clusters were reported to appear linked to parvovirus B19, influenza, CMV and Epstein-Barr virus. When HLA alleles, especially DR and DQ, strongly co-occurred, attributing TCR associations to individual alleles was difficult. In both the original and validation cohorts, the classifier was reported to diagnose cytomegalovirus status with high specificity and sensitivity. Because some donors lacked HLA typing at each locus, the association tests relied only on the typed subset. The authors suggested that the approach could potentially be extended to other disease states and immunological phenotypes. Because counts were too low, roughly 17 rarely observed V segments, including chromosome 9 orphons, were left out of the earlier analysis of approximately 500 of the donors. Across donors, most TCR sequences were observed very rarely, whereas some public TCRs were present in many individuals. A further reported finding was that TCR beta sequences accurately predicted the HLA-A and HLA-B alleles for most subjects in the first cohort. Presence/absence analyses assumed roughly uniform sequencing depth across donors, an assumption that may not hold. In a later analysis, some 17,000 TCR beta sequences were associated with specific HLA alleles at a false discovery rate of 0.05. An earlier analysis of some 560 of the donors showed that most TCR beta V segments appeared in productive rearrangements either about 87% or about 30% of the time, which broadly matched IMGT annotations. According to a later genetic analysis, donors in an Asian-associated ancestry cluster had fewer N-insertions in productive TCRs than the roughly 670-donor mean.

The CDR3 contains 12 residues, cysteine and phenylalanine counted. Only the CDR3 part of the read is kept: 36 bases, read in frame from the first base. The V end gives up 10 bases and the J end 5 bases, leaving 7 bases in the junction not matched to a gene. CDR1 and CDR2 were assigned from the germline V gene as SGHAT and FQNNGV. The library was produced with the immunoSEQ multiplex PCR assay. A mixture of 60 forward primers for TCR Vbeta segments and 13 reverse primers for TCR Jbeta segments was used in the multiplex PCR. A multiplex PCR assay on genomic DNA amplified the CDR3 region of rearranged TCR beta genes. On the Illumina HiSeq System, the amplified TCR beta libraries were sequenced as 87-base-pair reads. The original pipeline was this. Across the 500 to 750 repertoires, a later analysis counted roughly 84 million unique TCR beta chains, roughly 11 million of which were shared by at least two donors. A nearest-neighbor algorithm error-corrected the raw reads and collapsed the reads into unique sequences, merging closely related sequences to remove PCR and sequencing errors. Alignment of CDR3 sequences to IMGT reference sequences was used to assign V, D and J gene segments. For a sequence to be retained, a match of at least six nucleotides was required to both a V gene segment and a J gene segment. A rearrangement was called productive if the CDR3 had no stop codons and remained in frame with V and J, and every other rearrangement was called non-productive. CDR3 was defined by IMGT convention, running from the second conserved V-encoded cysteine to the conserved J-encoded phenylalanine. The earlier analysis of 500 to 650 of the donors excluded any sequence lacking an unambiguous match to a single V gene segment. An earlier analysis of approximately 590 of the donors called V segments functional above 56.7% productive rearrangements and segregating when the between-donor standard deviation exceeded 5%. To diagnose cytomegalovirus status from the catalog of TCR beta chain sequences, a statistical classification framework was built. V and J gene assignment, in a later analysis, came from comparing TCR nucleotide sequences with IMGT/GENE-DB human TR gene sequences. In a later analysis, CDR3 sequences and most-parsimonious VDJ recombination scenarios were assigned using the TCRdist pipeline. A later analysis defined each TCR beta chain by its CDR3 amino acid sequence plus V-gene family, and excluded reads lacking a unique V-gene family. To address suspected cross-contamination and a sequencing artifact, a later analysis removed 592 highly shared, low-generation-probability nucleotide sequences. A later analysis calculated a clonal expansion index for each public chain from normalized within-repertoire ranks of inferred template counts. Generation probabilities in a later analysis came from a VDJ recombination model fitted to out-of-frame rearrangements, and those results were checked against IGoR. Hypergeometric tests were used in a later analysis to score TCR-TCR, TCR-HLA and TCR-CMV co-occurrence, with a repertoire-size bias correction applied to the TCR pairs. A later analysis estimated false discovery rates by permuting HLA or CMV assignments 20 times. A later analysis grouped co-occurring TCRs with DBSCAN, adding TCRdist sequence similarity when clustering within HLA-allele-positive subsets. Repertoires with fewer than 30,000 or more than 120,000 public chains were left out of co-occurrence clustering, as were five repertoires with anomalous nucleotide sharing. The clones in this table, taken by TCRdb from immuneACCESS, are in-frame only. Not every clone is retained; where verified, under half of the shortfall comes from an unresolved V gene, and the cause of the rest is unknown. V and J calls and clone size are copied from that table; D and trimming were computed from the DNA. The sample table lists some 200,000 clones, 9.5% of them with a count of one. The ten largest clones represent approximately 1.4% of the sample.

In total, roughly 670 healthy bone marrow donors made up the cohort. At the time of sampling, all cohort members were nominally healthy, though unrecorded immune exposures were likely present. The donor tested CMV seropositive, placing the donor among the 290 or so seropositive members of the cohort. A peripheral blood sample was provided by each donor, and peripheral blood mononuclear cells were used for TCR beta sequencing. Genomic DNA was extracted from the blood cell samples with the Qiagen DNeasy Blood Extraction Kit. The sequence was collected from a woman aged 25 to 45 in good health and CMV-seropositive. The chain couples TRBV11-2 to TRBJ1-1, with 7 bases aligning to TRBD1. Input material: PBMCs. This receptor has the CDR3 CATSTGMTEAFF. The nucleotide sequence reads as follows: TGTGCCACCTCGACAGGGATGACTGAAGCTTTCTTT.